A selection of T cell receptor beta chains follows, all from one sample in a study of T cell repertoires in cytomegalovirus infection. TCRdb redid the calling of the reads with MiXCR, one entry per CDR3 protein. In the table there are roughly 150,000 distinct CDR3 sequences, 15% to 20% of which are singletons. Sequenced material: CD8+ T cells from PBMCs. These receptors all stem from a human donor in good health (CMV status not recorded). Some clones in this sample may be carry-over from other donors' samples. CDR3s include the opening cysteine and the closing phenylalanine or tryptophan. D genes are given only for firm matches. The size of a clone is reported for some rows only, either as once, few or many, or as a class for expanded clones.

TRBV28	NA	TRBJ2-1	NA	CASSLRGLGSYNEQFF	TGTGCCAGCAGCCTGAGAGGCCTGGGCTCCTACAATGAGCAGTTCTTC
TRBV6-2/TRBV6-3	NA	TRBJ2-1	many	CASSFGIYNEQFF	TGTGCCAGCAGTTTCGGAATCTACAATGAGCAGTTCTTC
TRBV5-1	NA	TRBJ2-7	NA	CASSPTSSGPSYEQYF	TGCGCCAGCAGCCCGACTTCGAGCGGGCCGTCCTACGAGCAGTACTTC
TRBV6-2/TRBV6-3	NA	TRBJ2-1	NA	CASSLEGEYYNEQFF	TGTGCCAGCAGCCTCGAGGGGGAGTACTACAATGAGCAGTTCTTC
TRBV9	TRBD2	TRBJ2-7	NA	CASSEGSGIRSYEQYF	TGTGCCAGCAGCGAGGGGAGCGGGATAAGGTCCTACGAGCAGTACTTC
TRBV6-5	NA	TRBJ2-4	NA	CASRNPRGAKNIQYF	TGTGCCAGCAGAAACCCCAGGGGAGCCAAAAACATTCAGTACTTC
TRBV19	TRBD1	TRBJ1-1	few	CASSDDRATEAFF	TGTGCCAGTAGTGACGACAGGGCCACTGAAGCTTTCTTT
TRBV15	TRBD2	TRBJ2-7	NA	CATSVGAGDYEQYF	TGTGCCACCAGCGTTGGAGCGGGAGACTACGAGCAGTACTTC
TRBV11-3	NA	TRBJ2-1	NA	CASGRVGEGSEQFF	TGTGCCAGCGGTCGGGTGGGGGAAGGTTCTGAGCAGTTCTTC
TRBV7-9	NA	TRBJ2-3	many	CASSLVDTQYF	TGTGCCAGCAGCTTAGTAGATACGCAGTATTTT
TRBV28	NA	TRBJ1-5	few	CASSFSAEGRQPQHF	TGTGCCAGCAGTTTTAGCGCCGAGGGGCGTCAGCCCCAGCATTTT
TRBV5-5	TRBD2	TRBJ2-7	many	CASSERLAGGVGIEQYF	TGTGCCAGCAGCGAAAGACTAGCGGGAGGTGTCGGTATCGAGCAGTACTTC
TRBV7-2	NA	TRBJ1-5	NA	CASSLGAHYSNQPQHF	TGTGCCAGCAGCTTAGGTGCACATTATAGCAATCAGCCCCAGCATTTT
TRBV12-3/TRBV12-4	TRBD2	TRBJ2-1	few	CASRQRDRTSYNEQFF	TGTGCCAGCAGACAGCGGGATCGAACCTCCTACAATGAGCAGTTCTTC
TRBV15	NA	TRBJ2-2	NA	CATSGPDGAGTGELFF	TGTGCCACCAGCGGACCGGACGGGGCCGGCACCGGGGAGCTGTTTTTT
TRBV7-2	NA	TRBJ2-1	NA	CASSLVPHEQFF	TGTGCCAGCAGCTTAGTCCCTCATGAGCAGTTCTTC
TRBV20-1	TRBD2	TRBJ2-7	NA	CSARDGGGASYEQYF	TGCAGTGCTAGAGATGGCGGGGGAGCCTCCTACGAGCAGTACTTC
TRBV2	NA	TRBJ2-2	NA	CASIEVGVYTGELFF	TGTGCCAGCATTGAAGTCGGGGTCTACACCGGGGAGCTGTTTTTT
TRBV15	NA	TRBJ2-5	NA	CATSRDRGDSGTQYF	TGTGCCACCAGCAGAGATAGGGGGGATTCAGGGACCCAGTACTTC
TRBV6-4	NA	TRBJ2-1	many	CASSQEGGMSYNEQFF	TGTGCCAGCAGCCAAGAGGGGGGAATGTCCTACAATGAGCAGTTCTTC
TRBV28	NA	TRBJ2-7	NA	CASGAAINSYEQYF	TGTGCCAGCGGAGCAGCGATAAATAGCTACGAGCAGTACTTC
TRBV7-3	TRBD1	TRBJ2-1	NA	CASSLNQGALRLF	TGTGCCAGCAGCCTAAATCAGGGGGCTTTGAGGCTCTTC
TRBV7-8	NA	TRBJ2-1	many	CASSSGDSGDYNEQFF	TGTGCCAGCAGCTCCGGGGACAGCGGGGACTACAATGAGCAGTTCTTC
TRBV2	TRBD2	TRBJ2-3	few	CASRETSGRLDTQYF	TGTGCCAGCAGGGAAACTAGCGGGAGACTAGATACGCAGTATTTT
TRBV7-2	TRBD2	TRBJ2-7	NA	CASGWSPGGEQYF	TGTGCCAGCGGCTGGTCGCCGGGGGGCGAGCAGTACTTC
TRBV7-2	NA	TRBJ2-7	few	CASSPGAGPSYEQYF	TGTGCCAGCAGCCCAGGGGCAGGGCCCTCCTACGAGCAGTACTTC
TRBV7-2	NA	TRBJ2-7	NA	CASSVTSFSSYEQYF	TGTGCCAGCAGTGTGACTAGTTTCAGCTCCTACGAGCAGTACTTC
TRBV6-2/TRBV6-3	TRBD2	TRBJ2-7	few	CASSLGLAGVRSYEQYF	TGTGCCAGCAGCCTCGGACTAGCGGGAGTTCGCTCCTACGAGCAGTACTTC
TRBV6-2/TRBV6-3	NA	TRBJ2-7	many	CASSSGHEQYF	TGTGCCAGCAGTTCAGGACACGAGCAGTACTTC
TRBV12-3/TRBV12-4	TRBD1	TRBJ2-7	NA	CASSTDRGGTYEQYF	TGTGCCAGCAGCACCGACAGGGGTGGCACCTACGAGCAGTACTTC
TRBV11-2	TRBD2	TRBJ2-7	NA	CASSFGTSSYEQYF	TGTGCCAGCAGCTTCGGGACTAGCTCCTACGAGCAGTACTTC
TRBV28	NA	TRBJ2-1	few	CATARYNEQFF	TGTGCCACTGCCCGCTACAATGAGCAGTTCTTC